Shown below are 16 T cell receptor beta chains from a single sample sequenced in a study of cytomegalovirus exposure and HLA in healthy donors. The PCR used 60 Vbeta and 13 Jbeta primers. The method was immunoSEQ multiplex PCR; TCRdb's version includes in-frame clones alone and lacks a portion of them. Here the sample spans some 98,000 clones, around three quarters being singletons. The sample was PBMCs. The receptors originated from a human donor in good health.

This clone occurred once. V and J are TRBV19 and TRBJ2-5; 7 nucleotides line up with TRBD1. The J call may not be correct, given that the DNA end is closer to TRBJ2-7. In germline, CDR1 is LNHDA, CDR2 SQIVND (reference sequence). The CDR3 runs to 14 residues. The CDR3 DNA follows: TGTGCCAGTAGTCCCTCAGGGGGTCCCTACGAGCAGTACTTC. Its protein is CASSPSGGPYEQYF.

The V gene is TRBV2, the J gene TRBJ1-2, with 10 positions matching TRBD1. Germline V gives CDR1 SNHLY, CDR2 FYNNEI. Unmatched junction bases numbered 11, after V lost 6 bases and J lost 4 bases. The CDR3 is 16 amino acids. The CDR3: CASSPHDRGPSYGYTF. The CDR3 DNA sequence: TGTGCCAGCAGCCCCCACGACAGGGGGCCCAGCTATGGCTACACCTTC.

V usage is TRBV6-6 and J usage is TRBJ1-6, with TRBD1 matching over 7 bases. Germline CDR1 is MNHNY and CDR2 is SVGAGI (reference sequence). V shed 6 bases and J 5 bases; nucleotides not matched to a gene: 7. The CDR3 totals 15 residues. CDR3 sequence: CASRSNRGDNSPLHF. DNA for the CDR3: TGTGCCAGCAGGAGCAACAGGGGTGATAATTCACCCCTCCACTTT.

V is TRBV7-9 and J is TRBJ2-7; TRBD1 agrees at 7 bases. V lost 5 bases and J lost 2; bases outside the gene matches: 6. There are 14 residues in the CDR3. CDR1 and CDR2 (germline): SEHNR, FQNEAQ (reference sequence). CDR3 sequence reads: CASSPGDRTYEQYF. The CDR3 nucleotides read TGTGCCAGCAGCCCAGGGGACAGAACCTACGAGCAGTACTTC.

The V call is TRBV6-1, the J call TRBJ1-2, with D unclear. The V end was cut by 1 base, the J end by 8 bases, with 14 bases between. The CDR3 length is 14 residues. Germline V gene sequence: CDR1 MNHNS, CDR2 SASEGT. The DNA for the CDR3 is TGTGCCAGCAGTGAAGGGGTGTGGGCTCAAGGCTACACCTTC. Translated, it gives CASSEGVWAQGYTF.

V and J are TRBV30 and TRBJ1-1; tentatively, D is TRBD1 (6 bases). This CDR3 comprises 14 residues. CDR1 and CDR2 from the germline V gene are GTSNPN and SVGIG (reference sequence). V was shortened by 5 bases and J by 0 bases, with 13 bases between the two germline ends. The CDR3 loop is CAWQRDTLNTEAFF. The CDR3 DNA sequence: TGTGCCTGGCAGAGGGACACTTTGAACACTGAAGCTTTCTTT.

The J gene is TRBJ1-2, the V gene TRBV6-5; 7 bases match TRBD1. V dropped 2 bases and J dropped 6; count of bases not matched to a gene: 3. The germline gives CDR1 MNHEY, CDR2 SVGAGI. CDR3 length equals 13 residues. CDR3 nucleotide sequence: TGTGCCAGCAGTTACCAGACAGGGAATGGCTACACCTTC. This sequence encodes CASSYQTGNGYTF.

The chain couples TRBV9 to TRBJ2-7, with 9 nucleotides matching TRBD2. Trimming removed 4 bases from V and 3 bases from J; junction bases left unmatched: 5. The CDR3 length is 14 residues. Germline-derived CDR1 and CDR2 are SGDLS and YYNGEE. The CDR3 is CASSTIAGDYEQYF. CDR3 DNA: TGTGCCAGCAGCACTATAGCGGGAGACTACGAGCAGTACTTC.

This clone was counted a few times. The V gene is TRBV4-3, the J gene TRBJ2-7; TRBD2 matches 10 bases. The CDR3 has 13 residues. Trimming at V came to 3 bases and at J to 6 bases, leaving 2 bases not matched to a gene. Germline CDR1 reads LGHNA; CDR2 reads YSLEER. This chain's CDR3 is CASSHSSGSEQYF. CDR3 nucleotide sequence: TGCGCCAGCAGCCATTCTAGCGGGAGCGAGCAGTACTTC.

This clone has a handful of counts. The chain combines TRBV5-4 with TRBJ2-1, with 9 positions matching TRBD2. Trimming at V came to 4 bases and at J to 0 bases, leaving 5 bases not matched to a gene. Germline CDR1 SGHNT, CDR2 YYREEE (reference sequence). The CDR3 runs 16 residues. CDR3 loop: CASSPHSGSSYNEQFF. The DNA of the CDR3 is TGTGCCAGCAGCCCCCATAGCGGGAGCTCCTACAATGAGCAGTTCTTC.

The chain combines TRBV7-9 with TRBJ2-1; 11 bases line up with TRBD2. Germline V CDR1 and CDR2: SEHNR, FQNEAQ (reference sequence). V lost 7 bases and J lost 7; bases outside the gene matches: 12. The CDR3 loop spans 16 amino acids. Here the CDR3 DNA reads TGTGCCAGCACCATCTTTAGCGGGGGGGCCGCGAATGAGCAGTTCTTC. Protein sequence: CASTIFSGGAANEQFF.

The gene calls are TRBV13 and TRBJ1-3; D call uncertain. Trimming left V 8 bases short and J 0 bases short, with 17 bases between. Germline V gene lookup returns CDR1 PRHDT and CDR2 FYEKMQ (reference sequence). This CDR3 has 16 amino acids. CDR3 region: CASGRTGKYSGNTIYF. The CDR3 nucleotides read TGTGCCAGCGGCAGAACCGGGAAATACTCTGGAAACACCATATATTTT.

The chain links TRBV5-1 to TRBJ1-2, with D possibly TRBD1 on 5 matching bases. Germline CDR1 and CDR2: SGHRS and YFSETQ. The CDR3 sequence is 15 residues long. V lost 0 bases to trimming and J lost 4 bases, with 13 bases between them. CDR3 DNA sequence: TGCGCCAGCAGCTTGGCCGTGGGGGGTGCCTATGGCTACACCTTC. This sequence encodes CASSLAVGGAYGYTF.

The chain employs TRBV4-3 and TRBJ1-5, with D maybe TRBD1 (6 bases). This CDR3 contains 15 residues. Germline V gives CDR1 LGHNA, CDR2 YSLEER. Trimming cost V 1 base and J 5 bases, with 12 bases left between them. CDR3 loop: CASSQASGGDQPQHF. CDR3 in DNA: TGCGCCAGCAGCCAAGCATCGGGGGGCGATCAGCCCCAGCATTTT.

The genes are TRBV6-1 and TRBJ2-5; a weak D match, TRBD2 (5 bases). Germline lookup yields CDR1 MNHNS and CDR2 SASEGT. Trimming left V 6 bases short and J 5 bases short, with 10 bases between. The CDR3 has 12 residues. The CDR3 spells CASRGLAETQYF. CDR3 in DNA: TGTGCCAGCAGAGGACTGGCGGAGACCCAGTACTTC.

The rearrangement joins TRBV6-1 to TRBJ2-7; 11 bases are shared with TRBD2. The V and J ends lost 10 bases and 4 bases, in that order; junction bases with no gene match: 3. The CDR3 is 12 amino acids. Germline lookup yields CDR1 MNHNS and CDR2 SASEGT. The CDR3 nucleotides read TGTGCCACCAGACTAGCGGGATACGAGCAGTACTTC. Translated: CATRLAGYEQYF.